Listed below are T cell receptor beta chains from one sample, sequenced in a study of blood T cell repertoires in COVID-19. TCRdb's table, derived via immunoSEQ multiplex PCR, lists solely in-frame clones and lacks some. The sample has about 420,000 clones, about 87% seen once. Sequencing input: peripheral blood. Every receptor here comes from a man between 18 and 35 years old with COVID-19, enrolled during active disease. The CDR3 runs from the conserved cysteine through the conserved F or W. D genes are given only for firm matches. Only some rows state a clone size, as once, few, many or a class for expanded clones.

NA	TRBV19	NA	TRBJ2-1	CASSMQGVRNEQFF	TGTGCCAGTAGTATGCAAGGGGTTCGCAATGAGCAGTTCTTC
NA	TRBV10-1	TRBD2	TRBJ2-2	CASSAGLSRELFF	TGCGCCAGCAGCGCGGGACTAAGCCGGGAGCTGTTTTTT
NA	TRBV27	TRBD1	TRBJ1-2	CASRDRANYGYTF	TGTGCCAGCCGGGACAGAGCTAACTATGGCTACACCTTC
NA	TRBV29-1	TRBD2	TRBJ2-7	CSVDAGDSYEQYF	TGCAGCGTTGATGCGGGGGACTCCTACGAGCAGTACTTC
NA	TRBV30	NA	TRBJ2-5	CAWSTVGETQYF	TGTGCCTGGTCCACAGTCGGCGAGACCCAGTACTTC
many	TRBV2	NA	TRBJ2-2	CASSDDDRPRTGELFF	TGTGCCAGCAGTGACGATGACCGCCCTAGGACCGGGGAGCTGTTTTTT
NA	TRBV6-6	NA	TRBJ1-1	CASTGDTLNTEAFF	TGTGCCAGCACCGGCGACACTTTGAACACTGAAGCTTTCTTT
NA	TRBV6-5	TRBD1	TRBJ1-1	CAGKTGDYMNTEAFF	TGTGCCGGAAAGACAGGGGACTACATGAACACTGAAGCTTTCTTT
NA	TRBV12-5	TRBD1	TRBJ1-5	CASGWDSWGNQPQHF	TGTGCTAGTGGTTGGGACAGTTGGGGGAATCAGCCCCAGCATTTT
NA	TRBV6-5	NA	TRBJ2-2	CASSWGRGSATGELFF	TGTGCCAGCAGTTGGGGTAGAGGGTCCGCCACCGGGGAGCTGTTTTTT
NA	TRBV6-5	NA	TRBJ1-1	CASSYSWGENTEAFF	TGTGCCAGCAGTTACTCGTGGGGGGAGAACACTGAAGCTTTCTTT
NA	TRBV11-3	NA	TRBJ2-5	CATQNQETQYF	TGTGCCACCCAAAACCAAGAGACCCAGTACTTC
NA	TRBV10-2	TRBD1	TRBJ2-1	CASRRQGSYNEQFF	TGCGCCAGCAGAAGACAGGGCTCCTACAATGAGCAGTTCTTC
NA	TRBV11-2	NA	TRBJ1-5	CASSLADQPQHF	TGTGCCAGCAGCTTAGCGGATCAGCCCCAGCATTTT
NA	TRBV30	NA	TRBJ2-2	CAWSTHPSNTGELFF	TGTGCCTGGAGCACTCACCCTTCGAACACCGGGGAGCTGTTTTTT
NA	TRBV5-6	NA	TRBJ2-3	CASSPPVGAAQDTQYF	TGTGCCAGCAGCCCTCCCGTGGGGGCCGCACAAGATACGCAGTATTTT
few	TRBV13	NA	TRBJ2-7	CASSSPGQSGDEQYF	TGTGCCAGCAGCTCCCCTGGGCAGTCAGGGGACGAGCAGTACTTC
NA	TRBV7-2	TRBD1	TRBJ2-5	CASSLAGTGGQETQYF	TGTGCCAGCAGCTTAGCTGGGACAGGGGGACAAGAGACCCAGTACTTC
NA	TRBV6-5	TRBD1	TRBJ1-1	CASYGTQQGIAFF	TGTGCCAGCTACGGTACTCAACAGGGGATAGCTTTCTTT
NA	TRBV6-5	TRBD2	TRBJ2-3	CASRSGGVTDTQYF	TGTGCCAGCAGGAGCGGGGGGGTCACAGATACGCAGTATTTT
once	TRBV29-1	NA	TRBJ2-1	CSGEVYNEQFF	TGCAGCGGGGAGGTATACAATGAGCAGTTCTTC
few	TRBV30	NA	TRBJ1-2	CAWSVELVLNSGSANYGYTF	TGTGCCTGGAGTGTAGAACTGGTTCTAAACTCGGGGTCTGCTAACTATGGCTACACCTTC
NA	TRBV9	TRBD1	TRBJ1-6	CASSDGTGGNSPLHF	TGTGCCAGCAGCGACGGGACAGGGGGTAATTCACCCCTCCACTTT
NA	TRBV12-3/TRBV12-4	NA	TRBJ2-7	CASSLGLQQYF	TGTGCCAGCAGTTTAGGTCTCCAGCAGTACTTC
NA	TRBV2	TRBD1	TRBJ2-7	CASSQGTAQREQYF	TGTGCCAGCAGTCAGGGGACAGCTCAGCGCGAGCAGTACTTC
NA	TRBV24-1	TRBD1	TRBJ2-7	CATSDPTGVEQYF	TGTGCCACCAGTGACCCGACAGGGGTCGAGCAGTACTTC
NA	TRBV7-8	NA	TRBJ1-1	CASSLGAGNTEAFF	TGTGCCAGCAGCCTAGGGGCAGGGAATACTGAAGCTTTCTTT
NA	TRBV5-1	NA	TRBJ2-5	CASSPSEGGVETQYF	TGCGCCAGCAGTCCCTCGGAAGGGGGGGTAGAGACCCAGTACTTC
NA	TRBV6-1	NA	TRBJ1-3	CASSEFGRLSGNTIYF	TGTGCCAGCAGTGAATTTGGCAGACTCTCTGGAAACACCATATATTTT
NA	TRBV6-5	TRBD1	TRBJ2-3	CASSPPGQVLDTQYF	TGTGCCAGCAGCCCCCCGGGACAGGTATTAGATACGCAGTATTTT
NA	TRBV3-1/TRBV3-2	NA	TRBJ2-1	CASSQEIKRARYNEQFF	TGTGCCAGCAGCCAAGAGATCAAGCGGGCCCGCTACAATGAGCAGTTCTTC
NA	TRBV15	TRBD1	TRBJ1-4	CATSRDPTGGSGPMLEKLFF	TGTGCCACCAGCAGAGACCCGACAGGGGGTTCCGGCCCAATGTTGGAAAAACTGTTTTTT
NA	TRBV5-8	TRBD2	TRBJ2-7	CASSLTRGIGEQYF	TGTGCCAGCAGCTTGACGCGGGGGATTGGGGAGCAGTACTTC
NA	TRBV6-5	TRBD1	TRBJ2-3	CASRSGQPPMDTQYF	TGTGCCAGCAGATCGGGACAGCCTCCTATGGATACGCAGTATTTT
NA	TRBV4-1	NA	TRBJ2-3	CASRVVGGSTDTQYF	TGCGCCAGCAGGGTAGTCGGCGGAAGCACAGATACGCAGTATTTT
NA	TRBV19	NA	TRBJ2-3	CASSPGVRTDTQYF	TGTGCCAGTAGTCCCGGGGTGCGCACAGATACGCAGTATTTT
NA	TRBV6-5	TRBD1	TRBJ1-1	CASSYRTGAEAFF	TGTGCCAGCAGTTACAGGACAGGGGCTGAAGCTTTCTTT
NA	TRBV5-1	TRBD1	TRBJ1-6	CASSPGGAGSPLHF	TGCGCCAGCAGCCCAGGGGGCGCCGGGTCACCCCTCCACTTT
NA	TRBV7-9	NA	TRBJ2-2	CASSRDTVNTGELFF	TGTGCCAGCAGTAGGGACACCGTGAACACCGGGGAGCTGTTTTTT
NA	TRBV9	NA	TRBJ1-3	CASSVGYSETGNTIYF	TGTGCCAGCAGCGTAGGGTACTCCGAAACTGGAAACACCATATATTTT
NA	TRBV19	NA	TRBJ2-2	CASSIPGSLGELFF	TGTGCCAGTAGTATACCCGGGAGCCTCGGGGAGCTGTTTTTT
NA	TRBV5-1	TRBD2	TRBJ2-1	CASSLVLAGENEQFF	TGCGCCAGCAGCTTGGTACTAGCGGGGGAAAATGAGCAGTTCTTC
NA	TRBV6-1	NA	TRBJ1-3	CASSDAQDSGNTIYF	TGTGCCAGCAGTGATGCACAGGACTCTGGAAACACCATATATTTT
NA	TRBV27	TRBD1	TRBJ2-5	CASRPNRGVTGTQYF	TGTGCCAGCAGGCCAAACAGGGGGGTGACCGGGACCCAGTACTTC
NA	TRBV4-1	NA	TRBJ1-2	CASSQRQDGSYGYTF	TGCGCCAGCAGCCAAAGACAGGACGGAAGCTATGGCTACACCTTC
NA	TRBV5-1	TRBD1	TRBJ1-1	CASSLATGKNTEAFF	TGCGCCAGCAGCTTGGCGACAGGGAAGAACACTGAAGCTTTCTTT
NA	TRBV24-1	NA	TRBJ1-5	CATSAGREQPQHF	TGTGCCACCAGTGCCGGACGGGAACAGCCCCAGCATTTT
NA	TRBV7-9	NA	TRBJ1-4	CASSLGGGTEKLFF	TGTGCCAGCAGCTTAGGTGGGGGCACTGAAAAACTGTTTTTT
NA	TRBV11-1	NA	TRBJ2-3	CASSYPGADTQYF	TGTGCCAGCAGCTACCCTGGAGCAGATACGCAGTATTTT
once	TRBV2	TRBD2	TRBJ2-7	CASSVGLANEQYF	TGTGCCAGCAGCGTGGGACTAGCGAACGAGCAGTACTTC
NA	TRBV11-2	NA	TRBJ2-2	CASSLLERFHPGELFF	TGTGCCAGCAGCCTCCTAGAGAGGTTTCATCCCGGGGAGCTGTTTTTT
NA	TRBV11-3	TRBD2	TRBJ2-1	CASGVESGRLGEQFF	TGTGCCAGCGGGGTTGAAAGCGGGAGGCTGGGTGAGCAGTTCTTC
NA	TRBV12-3/TRBV12-4	NA	TRBJ2-3	CASTIGTDTQYF	TGTGCCAGCACCATTGGCACAGATACGCAGTATTTT
NA	TRBV10-2	NA	TRBJ1-6	CASSRGNSPLHF	TGCGCCAGCAGCAGGGGAAATTCACCCCTCCACTTT